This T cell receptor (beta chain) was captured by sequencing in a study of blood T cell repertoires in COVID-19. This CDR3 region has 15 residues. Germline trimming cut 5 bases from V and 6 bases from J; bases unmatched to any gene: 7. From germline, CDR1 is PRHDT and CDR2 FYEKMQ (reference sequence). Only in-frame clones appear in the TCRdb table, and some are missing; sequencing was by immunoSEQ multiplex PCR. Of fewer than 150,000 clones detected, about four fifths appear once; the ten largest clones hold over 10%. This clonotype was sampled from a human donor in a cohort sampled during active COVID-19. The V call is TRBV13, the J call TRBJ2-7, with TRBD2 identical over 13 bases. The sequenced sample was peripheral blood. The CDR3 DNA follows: TGTGCCAGCAGCCCCACTAGCGGGGGGGGGATCGAGCAGTACTTC. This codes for CASSPTSGGGIEQYF. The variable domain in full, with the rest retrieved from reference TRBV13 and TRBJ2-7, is AAGVIQSPRHLIKEKRETATLKCYPIPRHDTVYWYQQGPGQDPQFLISFYEKMQSDKGSIPDRFSAQQFSDYHSELNMSSLELGDSALYFCASSPTSGGGIEQYFGPGTRLTVT.